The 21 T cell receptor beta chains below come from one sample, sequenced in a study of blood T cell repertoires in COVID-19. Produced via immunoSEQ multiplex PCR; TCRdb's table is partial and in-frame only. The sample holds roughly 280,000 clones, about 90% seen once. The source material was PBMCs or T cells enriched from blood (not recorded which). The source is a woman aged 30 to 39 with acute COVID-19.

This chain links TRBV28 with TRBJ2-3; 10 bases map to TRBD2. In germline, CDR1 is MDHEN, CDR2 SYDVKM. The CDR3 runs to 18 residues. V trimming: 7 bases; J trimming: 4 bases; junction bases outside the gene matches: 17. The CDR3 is CASTDTLGLAGVSDTQYF. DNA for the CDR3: TGTGCCAGCACCGACACCTTGGGGCTAGCGGGAGTATCAGATACGCAGTATTTT.

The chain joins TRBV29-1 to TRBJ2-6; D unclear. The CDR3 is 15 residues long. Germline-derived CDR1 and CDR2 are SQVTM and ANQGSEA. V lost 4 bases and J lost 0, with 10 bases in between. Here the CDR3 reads CSVGILTSGANVLTF. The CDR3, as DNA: TGCAGCGTTGGAATACTTACCTCTGGGGCCAACGTCCTGACTTTC.

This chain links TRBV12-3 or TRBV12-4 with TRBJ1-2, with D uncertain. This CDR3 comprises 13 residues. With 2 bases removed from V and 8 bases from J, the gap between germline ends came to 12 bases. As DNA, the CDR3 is TGTGCCAGCAGTTTAAGCCAGGTTCTCGGCTACACCTTC. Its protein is CASSLSQVLGYTF.

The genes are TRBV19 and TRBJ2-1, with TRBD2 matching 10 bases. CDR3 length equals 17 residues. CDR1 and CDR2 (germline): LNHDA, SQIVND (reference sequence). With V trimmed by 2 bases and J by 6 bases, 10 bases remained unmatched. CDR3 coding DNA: TGTGCCAGTAGTATACCTACAGCGAGCGGGAGGGCCAATGAGCAGTTCTTC. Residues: CASSIPTASGRANEQFF.

The CDR3 here is CSVDRVPDSGNTIYF. In DNA, the CDR3 is TGCAGCGTCGACCGGGTTCCGGACTCTGGAAACACCATATATTTT. This sequence joins TRBV29-1 and TRBJ1-3, with no clear D. Per germline, CDR1 SQVTM and CDR2 ANQGSEA. The CDR3 has 15 amino acids. V was trimmed by 6 bases and J by 0 bases, leaving 15 bases between them.

As DNA, the CDR3 is TGTGCCTGGAGGGGACTGCGATTCTATGGCTACACCTTC. This translates into CAWRGLRFYGYTF. The V gene is TRBV30, the J gene TRBJ1-2; possibly TRBD1 for D (5 bases). This CDR3 spans 13 amino acids. The V end lost 3 bases, the J end lost 4 bases, and 12 bases lay between the germline ends. Germline lookup yields CDR1 GTSNPN and CDR2 SVGIG (reference sequence).

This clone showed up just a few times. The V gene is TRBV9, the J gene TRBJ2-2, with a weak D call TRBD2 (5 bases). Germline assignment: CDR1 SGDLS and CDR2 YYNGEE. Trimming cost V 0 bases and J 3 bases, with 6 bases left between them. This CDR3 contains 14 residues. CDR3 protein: CASSVEEDTGELFF. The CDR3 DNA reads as TGTGCCAGCAGCGTAGAGGAGGACACCGGGGAGCTGTTTTTT.

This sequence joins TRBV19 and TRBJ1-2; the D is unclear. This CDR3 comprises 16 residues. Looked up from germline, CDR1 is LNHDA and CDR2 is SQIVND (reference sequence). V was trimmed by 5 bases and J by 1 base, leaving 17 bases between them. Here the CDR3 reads CASSAHLLRNNYGYTF. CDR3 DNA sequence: TGTGCCAGTAGTGCCCACCTGCTCAGAAATAACTATGGCTACACCTTC.

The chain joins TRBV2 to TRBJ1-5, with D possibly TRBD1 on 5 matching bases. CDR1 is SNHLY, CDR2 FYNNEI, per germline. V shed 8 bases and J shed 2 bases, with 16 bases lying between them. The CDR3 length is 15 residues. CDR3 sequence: CASDSQGGGNQPQHF. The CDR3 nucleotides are TGTGCCAGCGATAGTCAGGGCGGAGGCAATCAGCCCCAGCATTTT. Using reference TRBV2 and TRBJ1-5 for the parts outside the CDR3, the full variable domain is EPEVTQTPSHQVTQMGQEVILRCVPISNHLYFYWYRQILGQKVEFLVSFYNNEISEKSEIFDDQFSVERPDGSNFTLKIRSTKLEDSAMYFCASDSQGGGNQPQHFGDGTRLSIL.

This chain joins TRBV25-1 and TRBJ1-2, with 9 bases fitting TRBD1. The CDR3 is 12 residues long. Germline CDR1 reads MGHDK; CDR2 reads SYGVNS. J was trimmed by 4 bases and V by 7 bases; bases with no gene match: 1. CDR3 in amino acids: CASTDRGYGYTF. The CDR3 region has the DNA TGTGCCAGCACGGACAGGGGCTATGGCTACACCTTC.

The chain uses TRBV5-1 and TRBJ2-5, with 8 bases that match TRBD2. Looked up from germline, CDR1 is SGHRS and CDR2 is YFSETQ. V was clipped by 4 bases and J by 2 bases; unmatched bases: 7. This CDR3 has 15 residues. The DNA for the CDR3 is TGCGCCAGCAGCCACGGGGGGGAAGTACAAGAGACCCAGTACTTC. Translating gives CASSHGGEVQETQYF.

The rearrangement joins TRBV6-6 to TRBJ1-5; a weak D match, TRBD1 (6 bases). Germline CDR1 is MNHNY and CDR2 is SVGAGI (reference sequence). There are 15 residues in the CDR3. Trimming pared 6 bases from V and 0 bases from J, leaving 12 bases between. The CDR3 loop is CASSQGSYSNQPQHF. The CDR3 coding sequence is TGTGCCAGCAGCCAGGGGTCTTATAGCAATCAGCCCCAGCATTTT.

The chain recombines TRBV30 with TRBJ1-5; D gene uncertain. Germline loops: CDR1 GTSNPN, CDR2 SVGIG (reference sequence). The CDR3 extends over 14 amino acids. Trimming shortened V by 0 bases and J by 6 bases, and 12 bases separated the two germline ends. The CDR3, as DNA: TGTGCCTGGAGTGTACAATCAGGAATTCAGCCCCAGCATTTT. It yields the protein CAWSVQSGIQPQHF.

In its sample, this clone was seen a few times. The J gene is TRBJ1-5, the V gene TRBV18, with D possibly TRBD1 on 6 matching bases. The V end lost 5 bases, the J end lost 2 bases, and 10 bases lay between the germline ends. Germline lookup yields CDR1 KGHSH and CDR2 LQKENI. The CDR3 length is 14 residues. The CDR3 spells CASSSRTGNQPQHF. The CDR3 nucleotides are TGTGCCAGCTCATCCCGGACAGGCAATCAGCCCCAGCATTTT.

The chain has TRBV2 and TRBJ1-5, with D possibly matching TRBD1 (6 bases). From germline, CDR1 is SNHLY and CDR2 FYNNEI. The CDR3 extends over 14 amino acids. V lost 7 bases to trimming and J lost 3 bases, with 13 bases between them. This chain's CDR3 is CASNEDSNNQPQHF. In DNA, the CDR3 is TGTGCCAGCAATGAGGACAGCAACAATCAGCCCCAGCATTTT. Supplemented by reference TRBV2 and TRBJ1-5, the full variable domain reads EPEVTQTPSHQVTQMGQEVILRCVPISNHLYFYWYRQILGQKVEFLVSFYNNEISEKSEIFDDQFSVERPDGSNFTLKIRSTKLEDSAMYFCASNEDSNNQPQHFGDGTRLSIL.

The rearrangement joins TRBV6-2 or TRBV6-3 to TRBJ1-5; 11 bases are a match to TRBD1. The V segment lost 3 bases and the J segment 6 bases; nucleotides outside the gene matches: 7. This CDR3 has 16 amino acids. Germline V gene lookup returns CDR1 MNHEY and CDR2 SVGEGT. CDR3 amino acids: CASSYFRTGGFQPQHF. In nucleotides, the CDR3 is TGTGCCAGCAGTTATTTCAGGACAGGGGGCTTTCAGCCCCAGCATTTT.

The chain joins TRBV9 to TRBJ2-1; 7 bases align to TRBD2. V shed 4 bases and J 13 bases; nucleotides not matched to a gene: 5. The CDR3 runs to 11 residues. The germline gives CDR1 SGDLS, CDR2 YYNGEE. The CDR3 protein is CASSLGLDQFF. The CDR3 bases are TGTGCCAGCAGCCTAGGACTAGACCAGTTCTTC.

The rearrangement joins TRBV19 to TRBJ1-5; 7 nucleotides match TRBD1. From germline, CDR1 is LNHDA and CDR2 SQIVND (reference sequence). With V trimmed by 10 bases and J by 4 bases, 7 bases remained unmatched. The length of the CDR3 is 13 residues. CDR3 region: CATRQGTNQPQHF. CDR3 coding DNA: TGTGCCACACGACAGGGCACGAATCAGCCCCAGCATTTT.

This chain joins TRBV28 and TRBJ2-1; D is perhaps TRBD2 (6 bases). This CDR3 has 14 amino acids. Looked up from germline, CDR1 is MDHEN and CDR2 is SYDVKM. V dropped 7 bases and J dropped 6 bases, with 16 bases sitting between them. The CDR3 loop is CASNNRDLFNEQFF. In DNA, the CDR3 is TGTGCCAGCAATAACCGGGACTTATTCAATGAGCAGTTCTTC.

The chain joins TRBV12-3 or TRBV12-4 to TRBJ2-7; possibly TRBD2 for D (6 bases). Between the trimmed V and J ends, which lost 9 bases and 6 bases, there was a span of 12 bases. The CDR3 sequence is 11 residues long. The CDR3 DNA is TGTGCCAGTACGCAGGGACTCGAGCAGTACTTC. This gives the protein CASTQGLEQYF.

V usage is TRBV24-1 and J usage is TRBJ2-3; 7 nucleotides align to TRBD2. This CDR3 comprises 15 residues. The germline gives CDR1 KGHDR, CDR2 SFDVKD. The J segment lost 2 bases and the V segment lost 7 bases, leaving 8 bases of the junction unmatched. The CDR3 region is CATSSPSGHTDTQYF. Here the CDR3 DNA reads TGTGCCACCAGCTCTCCTAGCGGACACACAGATACGCAGTATTTT.